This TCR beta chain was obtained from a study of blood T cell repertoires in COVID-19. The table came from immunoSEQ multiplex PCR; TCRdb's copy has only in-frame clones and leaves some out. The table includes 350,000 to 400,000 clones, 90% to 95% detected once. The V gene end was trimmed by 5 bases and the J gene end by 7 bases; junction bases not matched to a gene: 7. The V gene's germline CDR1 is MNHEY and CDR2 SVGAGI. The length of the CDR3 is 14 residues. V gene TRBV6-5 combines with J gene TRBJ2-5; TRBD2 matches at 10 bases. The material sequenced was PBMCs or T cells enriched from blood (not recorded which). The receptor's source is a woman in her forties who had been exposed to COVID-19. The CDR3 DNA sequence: TGTGCCAGCAGTCAGCGGACTAGCGGCGGGACCCAGTACTTC. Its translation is CASSQRTSGGTQYF.